One and the same sample provided the 21 T cell receptor beta chains below, sequenced in a study of blood T cell repertoires in COVID-19. Only in-frame clones appear in the TCRdb table, and some are missing; sequencing was by immunoSEQ multiplex PCR. The sample includes fewer than 250,000 clones, about 91% seen only once; the top ten take 1.2%. The sequencing input was peripheral blood. Receptors were obtained from a man aged 25-45 years with acute or convalescent COVID-19.

The chain carries TRBV9 and TRBJ1-6; TRBD1 matches at 7 bases. V was pared by 2 bases and J by 9 bases, with 5 bases of the junction left unmatched. This CDR3 spans 14 amino acids. The germline V gene has CDR1 SGDLS and CDR2 YYNGEE. DNA for the CDR3: TGTGCCAGCAGCGTCAAACAGGGGACTTCACCCCTCCACTTT. Protein sequence: CASSVKQGTSPLHF.

The chain joins TRBV19 to TRBJ2-5, with TRBD2 identical over 11 bases. Germline V gene sequence: CDR1 LNHDA, CDR2 SQIVND (reference sequence). Trimming took 5 bases from V and 3 from J; bases not matched to a gene: 5. The CDR3 length is 15 residues. This CDR3 is CASSSGTSGKETQYF. CDR3 nucleotides: TGTGCCAGTAGTTCCGGGACTAGCGGTAAAGAGACCCAGTACTTC.

The chain is built from TRBV29-1 and TRBJ2-7; maybe TRBD1 (6 bases). The CDR3 totals 12 residues. Germline CDR1 and CDR2: SQVTM and ANQGSEA. V was clipped by 4 bases and J by 3 bases, with 10 bases between them. This CDR3 is CSVGNRDYEQYF. In DNA, the CDR3 is TGCAGCGTTGGTAACAGGGACTACGAGCAGTACTTC.

The chain uses TRBV24-1 and TRBJ2-1, with 11 bases identical to TRBD2. V trimming: 3 bases; J trimming: 6 bases; junction bases outside the gene matches: 6. Germline values: CDR1 KGHDR, CDR2 SFDVKD. The CDR3 is 16 amino acids. CDR3 protein: CATSDPRLAGFNEQFF. The CDR3 DNA reads TGTGCCACCAGTGATCCAAGACTAGCGGGATTCAATGAGCAGTTCTTC.

DNA of the CDR3: TGTGCCAGCACCCTCAGTCCCTCCTACGAGCAGTACTTC. Translated: CASTLSPSYEQYF. The chain links TRBV7-9 to TRBJ2-7; the D is unclear. The CDR3 extends over 13 amino acids. V lost 7 bases and J 0 bases, leaving 10 bases between the germline ends. Per germline, CDR1 SEHNR and CDR2 FQNEAQ (reference sequence).

This chain connects TRBV21-1 to TRBJ2-5; TRBD1 was called by the table and not checked on the DNA. TRBV21-1 is deemed a pseudogene. CDR3 length: 13 amino acids. The CDR3 nucleotides are TGTGCCAGCAGCAAGGTAGGGGCCGAGACCCAGTACTTC. This codes for CASSKVGAETQYF.

The chain joins TRBV19 to TRBJ1-5, with unresolved D. Germline V CDR1 and CDR2: LNHDA, SQIVND (reference sequence). Trimming cost V 3 bases and J 5 bases, with 14 bases left between them. The CDR3 totals 15 residues. CDR3 nucleotide sequence: TGTGCCAGTAGTATCTCGAAGAACGCAGATCAGCCCCAGCATTTT. Protein product: CASSISKNADQPQHF.

The gene calls are TRBV27 and TRBJ2-3; 9 nucleotides line up with TRBD2. The junction had 7 bases not matched to a gene; V was cut back by 5 bases and J by 4 bases. This CDR3 is built from 15 residues. Germline V gene lookup returns CDR1 MNHEY and CDR2 SMNVEV (reference sequence). The CDR3 sequence: CASSERTSVSDTQYF. The CDR3 DNA reads as TGTGCCAGCAGTGAAAGGACTAGCGTTTCAGATACGCAGTATTTT.

The chain recombines TRBV5-8 with TRBJ1-5; 7 nucleotides agree with TRBD1. The CDR3 runs to 15 residues. The germline CDR1 and CDR2 sequences are SGHTS and YDEGEE. Losses at the gene ends were 0 bases for V and 5 bases for J; bases not matched to a gene: 5. As DNA, the CDR3 is TGTGCCAGCAGCTTGGGGACAGGACTCGATCAGCCCCAGCATTTT. Residues: CASSLGTGLDQPQHF.

The rearrangement links TRBV30 to TRBJ1-4; the D is unclear. In germline, CDR1 is GTSNPN, CDR2 SVGIG (reference sequence). Trimming cost V 4 bases and J 2 bases, with 14 bases left between them. The CDR3 totals 15 residues. CDR3 sequence reads: CAWTKEPRTNEKLFF. CDR3 coding DNA: TGTGCCTGGACCAAGGAACCTAGGACTAATGAAAAACTGTTTTTT.

The chain joins TRBV2 to TRBJ1-1; 9 bases line up with TRBD1. The germline V gene has CDR1 SNHLY and CDR2 FYNNEI. This CDR3 has 14 residues. V was pared by 3 bases and J by 6 bases, with 5 bases of the junction left unmatched. CDR3 protein: CASSDLDRGAEAFF. Written as DNA, the CDR3 is TGTGCCAGCAGTGATCTGGACAGGGGCGCTGAAGCTTTCTTT.

The chain employs TRBV9 and TRBJ2-3; tentatively, D is TRBD1 (5 bases). Per the germline V gene, CDR1 is SGDLS and CDR2 is YYNGEE. V was pared by 0 bases and J by 1 base, with 6 bases between. CDR3 length: 14 amino acids. This CDR3 reads CASSVVGGTDTQYF. CDR3 coding DNA: TGTGCCAGCAGCGTAGTAGGGGGCACAGATACGCAGTATTTT. Combining the CDR3 with reference TRBV9 and TRBJ2-3 gives the whole variable domain DSGVTQTPKHLITATGQRVTLRCSPRSGDLSVYWYQQSLDQGLQFLIQYYNGEERAKGNILERFSAQQFPDLHSELNLSSLELGDSALYFCASSVVGGTDTQYFGPGTRLTVL.

The chain combines TRBV24-1 with TRBJ2-7, with 10 bases that match TRBD1. Losses at the gene ends were 11 bases for V and 2 bases for J; bases not matched to a gene: 2. Germline V lookup: CDR1 KGHDR, CDR2 SFDVKD. This CDR3 has 12 residues. The CDR3 sequence is CAIGQGAYEQYF. CDR3 nucleotides: TGTGCCATTGGACAGGGGGCCTACGAGCAGTACTTC.

The V call is TRBV11-2, the J call TRBJ2-6; TRBD1 aligns across 7 bases. V shed 1 base and J 1 base; nucleotides not matched to a gene: 7. CDR1 is SGHAT, CDR2 FQNNGV, per germline. The CDR3 runs to 18 residues. The CDR3 sequence is CASSLAGQATSGANVLTF. As DNA, the CDR3 is TGTGCCAGCAGCTTAGCCGGACAGGCCACGTCTGGGGCCAACGTCCTGACTTTC. Full variable domain (rest looked up from reference TRBV11-2 and TRBJ2-6): EAGVAQSPRYKIIEKRQSVAFWCNPISGHATLYWYQQILGQGPKLLIQFQNNGVVDDSQLPKDRFSAERLKGVDSTLKIQPAKLEDSAVYLCASSLAGQATSGANVLTFGAGSRLTVL.

V and J are TRBV19 and TRBJ1-2; no clear D. Germline CDR1 is LNHDA and CDR2 is SQIVND (reference sequence). The CDR3 has 13 amino acids. V dropped 3 bases and J dropped 5 bases, with 10 bases sitting between them. The CDR3 region is CASSMIGLYGYTF. The DNA of the CDR3 is TGTGCCAGTAGTATGATCGGACTATATGGCTACACCTTC. The entire variable domain, with the rest obtained from reference TRBV19 and TRBJ1-2, is as follows: DGGITQSPKYLFRKEGQNVTLSCEQNLNHDAMYWYRQDPGQGLRLIYYSQIVNDFQKGDIAEGYSVSREKKESFPLTVTSAQKNPTAFYLCASSMIGLYGYTFGSGTRLTVV.

The chain combines TRBV30 with TRBJ1-4; 7 bases map to TRBD1. The CDR3 is 12 residues long. Germline loops: CDR1 GTSNPN, CDR2 SVGIG (reference sequence). V dropped 7 bases and J dropped 7; count of bases not matched to a gene: 6. This CDR3 reads CALQGIREKLFF. Here the CDR3 DNA reads TGTGCCTTACAGGGGATTCGTGAAAAACTGTTTTTT.

This clone was counted once. The J gene is TRBJ2-5, the V gene TRBV15; 8 nucleotides line up with TRBD1. V was pared by 0 bases and J by 5 bases, with 11 bases of the junction left unmatched. In germline, CDR1 is LNHNV, CDR2 YYDKDF (reference sequence). The CDR3 spans 17 residues. CDR3: CATSRDRNRGYSETQYF. In DNA form, the CDR3 reads TGTGCCACCAGCAGAGATAGGAACAGGGGGTACTCGGAGACCCAGTACTTC.

This rearrangement joins TRBV20-1 to TRBJ2-1, with unresolved D. Per the germline V gene, CDR1 is DFQATT and CDR2 is SNEGSKA (reference sequence). Trimming took 4 bases from V and 6 from J, leaving 4 bases between them. The CDR3 totals 10 residues. The CDR3 reads CSAKLNEQFF. Here the CDR3 DNA reads TGCAGTGCTAAGCTCAATGAGCAGTTCTTC.

For the CDR3, the DNA is TGTGCCAGCAGCCAACGAATAGGGGCTAGCGGGAGCTCCTACGAGCAGTACTTC. This sequence encodes CASSQRIGASGSSYEQYF. The chain carries TRBV4-2 and TRBJ2-7, with TRBD2 matching over 10 bases. Germline trimming cut 2 bases from V and 0 bases from J; bases unmatched to any gene: 10. The CDR3 extends over 18 amino acids. Germline CDR1 and CDR2: LGHNA and YNFKEQ.

The chain carries TRBV7-3 and TRBJ2-2; TRBD2 is a possible D gene (6 bases). The germline V and J ends were trimmed by 7 bases and 2 bases, with 11 bases remaining between them. The length of the CDR3 is 14 residues. The germline gives CDR1 SGHTA, CDR2 FQGTGA. The CDR3 DNA reads TGTGCCAGCACGGGGACTCCAAACACCGGGGAGCTGTTTTTT. This codes for CASTGTPNTGELFF. The variable domain in full, with the rest retrieved from reference TRBV7-3 and TRBJ2-2, is GAGVSQTPSNKVTEKGKYVELRCDPISGHTALYWYRQSLGQGPEFLIYFQGTGAADDSGLPNDRFFAVRPEGSVSTLKIQRTERGDSAVYLCASTGTPNTGELFFGEGSRLTVL.

J is TRBJ2-3 and V is TRBV30; 7 nucleotides agree with TRBD2. This CDR3 has 15 residues. After removal of 2 bases from V and 0 bases from J, the junction contained 5 bases not matched to a gene. Germline V CDR1 and CDR2: GTSNPN, SVGIG (reference sequence). CDR3 protein: CAWSTMGGSTDTQYF. CDR3 nucleotide sequence: TGTGCCTGGAGTACCATGGGGGGGAGCACAGATACGCAGTATTTT.